Below are 28 T cell receptor beta chains sequenced from a single sample in a study of T cells in Graves' hyperthyroidism and ophthalmopathy. Researchers amplified the TCR beta CDR3 regions from RNA transcripts. The HTBI primer set drove a first-round RT-PCR of the TCR CDR3. TCRdb redid the calling of the multiplex PCR reads with MiXCR, one entry per CDR3 protein. Of a few hundred thousand distinct CDR3 sequences listed, less than 15% are singletons. Sequencing used blood. These receptors came from a woman between 35 and 50 years old with Graves' hyperthyroidism that later progressed to Graves' ophthalmopathy.

This clonotype has at least ten counts. The chain combines TRBV12-3 or TRBV12-4 with TRBJ1-1; D gene ambiguous. Trimming removed 0 bases from V and 4 bases from J, with 9 bases in between. This CDR3 is built from 14 residues. The CDR3 here is CASSLALSGTEAFF. For the CDR3, the DNA is TGTGCCAGCAGTTTAGCCCTCTCGGGCACTGAAGCTTTCTTT.

A word on this clonotype: A junction boundary mismatches the germline segment, possibly from a read error. J is TRBJ2-5 and V is TRBV6-2 or TRBV6-3; weak D call: TRBD2 (7 bases). The CDR3 extends over 14 amino acids. The V gene's germline CDR1 is MNHEY and CDR2 SVGEGT. In DNA form, the CDR3 reads TGTGCCAGCAGCCTAACAGCGGGACAAGAGACCGAGTACTTC. Amino acids: CASSLTAGQETEYF.

At least ten counts were recorded for this clonotype. The chain recombines TRBV12-3 or TRBV12-4 with TRBJ2-3; a weak D match, TRBD2 (6 bases). CDR3 length: 18 amino acids. V shed 5 bases and J shed 4 bases, with 25 bases lying between them. The CDR3 spells CASSKVGLASTEADTQYF. Here the CDR3 DNA reads TGTGCCAGCAGTAAGGTGGGGCTAGCGAGCACCGAGGCAGATACGCAGTATTTT.

This clonotype was seen many times. The rearrangement links TRBV2 to TRBJ1-1, with D perhaps TRBD1 (6 bases). Germline V CDR1 and CDR2: SNHLY, FYNNEI. CDR3 length equals 17 residues. V dropped 5 bases and J dropped 0 bases, with 19 bases sitting between them. The CDR3 loop is CASSLGGSRSMNTEAFF. The CDR3, as DNA: TGTGCCAGCAGTCTAGGGGGGAGCCGGTCCATGAACACTGAAGCTTTCTTT.

This clonotype was seen at least ten times. The chain employs TRBV4-2 and TRBJ2-3, with 7 bases that match TRBD2. V shed 0 bases and J 0 bases; nucleotides not matched to a gene: 18. CDR1 and CDR2 (germline): LGHNA, YNFKEQ. This CDR3 has 21 residues. This CDR3 reads CASSQDLIGIASGLSTDTQYF. The CDR3 bases are TGTGCCAGCAGCCAAGATCTTATCGGAATCGCTAGCGGCTTGAGCACAGATACGCAGTATTTT.

The chain couples TRBV19 to TRBJ1-3, with D hard to call. In germline, CDR1 is LNHDA, CDR2 SQIVND (reference sequence). Trimming took 1 base from V and 7 from J, leaving 8 bases between them. The CDR3 loop spans 13 amino acids. CDR3 sequence (DNA): TGTGCCAGTAGTATAGCCCGGAGGAACACCATATATTTT. Translated: CASSIARRNTIYF.

This clonotype was counted a few times. CDR3 region: CASSSPKRVGETQYF. CDR3 sequence (DNA): TGTGCCAGCAGCTCCCCCAAGCGGGTCGGGGAGACCCAGTACTTC. This sequence joins TRBV7-9 and TRBJ2-5, with D possibly TRBD2 on 6 matching bases. Germline assignment: CDR1 SEHNR and CDR2 FQNEAQ (reference sequence). V lost 4 bases, J lost 5 bases, and 17 bases lay in between. There are 15 residues in the CDR3.

This clonotype was detected a few times. The V gene is TRBV3-1, the J gene TRBJ2-1; D is perhaps TRBD2 (6 bases). This CDR3 spans 14 amino acids. The germline V gene has CDR1 LGHDT and CDR2 YNNKEL (reference sequence). The V end was cut by 2 bases, the J end by 15 bases, with 20 bases between. This CDR3 reads CASSQPGLPNLRFF. The CDR3 DNA sequence: TGTGCCAGCAGCCAACCGGGACTTCCCAATTTAAGGTTCTTC.

For this clonotype: A much larger clone lies a single base off, so this may be a read error. The chain combines TRBV19 with TRBJ2-3; D may be TRBD2 (5 bases). Per germline, CDR1 LNHDA and CDR2 SQIVND (reference sequence). The CDR3 length is 15 residues. The CDR3 nucleotides are TGTGCCAGCCCCGATGCCCAGCGGCTCACAGATACGAAGTATTTT. Translation gives CASPDAQRLTDTKYF.

V gene TRBV14 combines with J gene TRBJ2-7; 8 bases are shared with TRBD2. CDR1 is SGHDN, CDR2 FVKESK, per germline. Trimming took 2 bases from V and 5 from J; bases not matched to a gene: 8. This CDR3 contains 15 residues. CDR3 sequence: CASSQYTGLADEQYF. CDR3 sequence (DNA): TGTGCCAGCAGCCAATACACTGGACTAGCAGACGAGCAGTACTTC.

This clonotype was seen many times. This chain links TRBV5-5 with TRBJ2-1; TRBD2 matches at 9 bases. The V gene's germline CDR1 is SGHKS and CDR2 YYEKEE (reference sequence). The CDR3 consists of 15 residues. V lost 2 bases to trimming and J lost 6 bases; unmatched junction nucleotides: 6. The CDR3 coding sequence is TGTGCCAGCAGCTTTTTCGCGGGAGGGAGCAATGAGCAGTTCTTC. Translated: CASSFFAGGSNEQFF.

The rearrangement links TRBV2 to TRBJ2-3; weak D call: TRBD2 (6 bases). V lost 10 bases, J lost 3 bases, and 23 bases lay in between. The CDR3 consists of 16 residues. Germline CDR1 reads SNHLY; CDR2 reads FYNNEI. CDR3 coding DNA: TGTGCCACCTGCCGCGGGGAGGACAAGAATACAGATACGCAGTATTTT. Residues: CATCRGEDKNTDTQYF.

This clonotype was detected ten times or more. The rearrangement links TRBV28 to TRBJ1-4; D is perhaps TRBD1 (6 bases). Trimming pared 5 bases from V and 6 bases from J, leaving 19 bases between. The CDR3 totals 16 residues. CDR1 and CDR2 (germline): MDHEN, SYDVKM. The CDR3 DNA reads as TGTGCCAGCAGTAGCCGGGGGGGGGCACAGTATGAAAAACTGTTTTTT. Its protein product is CASSSRGGAQYEKLFF.

This clonotype was recorded at least ten times. The rearrangement links TRBV2 to TRBJ1-1; D unresolved. Trimming shortened V by 6 bases and J by 4 bases, and 15 bases separated the two germline ends. Germline V gene lookup returns CDR1 SNHLY and CDR2 FYNNEI. The CDR3 loop spans 14 amino acids. The CDR3 reads CASRSGWVSTEAFF. Written as DNA, the CDR3 is TGTGCCAGCAGGAGCGGGTGGGTATCCACTGAAGCTTTCTTT. The complete variable domain, with remaining parts taken from reference TRBV2 and TRBJ1-1, reads EPEVTQTPSHQVTQMGQEVILRCVPISNHLYFYWYRQILGQKVEFLVSFYNNEISEKSEIFDDQFSVERPDGSNFTLKIRSTKLEDSAMYFCASRSGWVSTEAFFGQGTRLTVV.

The rearrangement joins TRBV20-1 to TRBJ2-2, with a possible D match to TRBD1 (6 bases). V lost 0 bases, J lost 6 bases, and 20 bases lay in between. Germline V gene sequence: CDR1 DFQATT, CDR2 SNEGSKA (reference sequence). The CDR3 runs to 17 residues. The CDR3 here is CSARDLAQQGRSGELFF. The DNA of the CDR3 is TGCAGTGCTAGAGATCTGGCCCAGCAGGGGCGTTCCGGGGAGCTGTTTTTT.

Note on this clonotype: A read error is possible here, since a much larger clone lies one base away. Since the CDR3 does not end with the conserved phenylalanine or tryptophan, this likely comes from a read error. The chain employs TRBV5-1 and TRBJ2-3; the D gene is possibly TRBD2 (6 bases). The germline V gene has CDR1 SGHRS and CDR2 YFSETQ. V gave up 2 bases and J gave up 3 bases, with 13 bases separating them. The CDR3 consists of 15 residues. Here the CDR3 DNA reads TGCGCCAGCAGCTTCTCAGTAGCGGAAACAGATACGCAGTATTGT. It encodes CASSFSVAETDTQYC.

There are many counts of this clonotype. This chain uses TRBV11-2 with TRBJ2-1, with 12 bases fitting TRBD2. Trimming removed 5 bases from V and 10 bases from J; junction bases left unmatched: 9. The CDR3 extends over 15 amino acids. CDR1 and CDR2 (germline): SGHAT, FQNNGV. For the CDR3, the DNA is TGTGCCAGCAGCCTACAAGGACTAGCGGGACACGAGCAGTTCTTC. The encoded protein is CASSLQGLAGHEQFF.

This chain uses TRBV19 with TRBJ2-3, with 10 bases identical to TRBD2. J was trimmed by 12 bases and V by 5 bases; bases with no gene match: 5. The germline V gene has CDR1 LNHDA and CDR2 SQIVND (reference sequence). This CDR3 comprises 12 residues. CDR3 nucleotides: TGTGCCAGTAGTCTCGGACTAGCGGTTCAGTATTTT. This sequence encodes CASSLGLAVQYF. The entire variable domain, with the rest obtained from reference TRBV19 and TRBJ2-3, is as follows: DGGITQSPKYLFRKEGQNVTLSCEQNLNHDAMYWYRQDPGQGLRLIYYSQIVNDFQKGDIAEGYSVSREKKESFPLTVTSAQKNPTAFYLCASSLGLAVQYFGPGTRLTVL.

This clonotype was detected many times. The chain links TRBV5-1 to TRBJ2-3, with TRBD2 matching over 10 bases. Germline CDR1 SGHRS, CDR2 YFSETQ. This CDR3 contains 17 residues. The V and J ends lost 4 bases and 0 bases, in that order; junction bases with no gene match: 8. This CDR3 reads CASSLPTSGPSTDTQYF. For the CDR3, the DNA is TGCGCCAGCAGCCTACCGACTAGCGGGCCTAGCACAGATACGCAGTATTTT. The full variable domain, rest sourced from reference TRBV5-1 and TRBJ2-3, is KAGVTQTPRYLIKTRGQQVTLSCSPISGHRSVSWYQQTPGQGLQFLFEYFSETQRNKGNFPGRFSGRQFSNSRSEMNVSTLELGDSALYLCASSLPTSGPSTDTQYFGPGTRLTVL.

The table lists this clonotype with many counts. The V and J genes are TRBV6-1 and TRBJ2-1; possible D gene TRBD2, 6 bases. Looked up from germline, CDR1 is MNHNS and CDR2 is SASEGT. Trimming took 5 bases from V and 4 from J, leaving 15 bases between them. This CDR3 has 15 amino acids. In DNA form, the CDR3 reads TGTGCCAGCAGTTTTCCGGGAGACGGTTACAATGAGCAGTTCTTC. It codes for CASSFPGDGYNEQFF.

In its sample, this clonotype was seen a few times. This rearrangement joins TRBV7-8 to TRBJ2-7; 10 bases map to TRBD2. Germline V gene lookup returns CDR1 SGHVS and CDR2 FQNEAQ. This CDR3 contains 16 residues. Trimming cost V 1 base and J 2 bases; bases outside gene matches: 5. This CDR3 is CASSLGSGRAPYEQYF. The CDR3 DNA follows: TGTGCCAGCAGCTTAGGAAGCGGGAGGGCCCCCTACGAGCAGTACTTC.

The V call is TRBV2, the J call TRBJ2-1, with 12 bases that match TRBD2. The junction had 6 bases not matched to a gene; V was cut back by 9 bases and J by 3 bases. Germline V lookup: CDR1 SNHLY, CDR2 FYNNEI. The CDR3 length is 15 residues. CDR3: CASTRLAGDYNEQFF. CDR3 sequence (DNA): TGTGCCAGTACGCGACTAGCGGGGGACTACAATGAGCAGTTCTTC.

This clonotype was found many times. The chain links TRBV2 to TRBJ1-1; tentative D call: TRBD1 (5 bases). Per the germline V gene, CDR1 is SNHLY and CDR2 is FYNNEI. This CDR3 is built from 15 residues. Trimming took 6 bases from V and 1 from J, leaving 15 bases between them. CDR3 loop: CASSPRGRPNTEAFF. The CDR3 DNA is TGTGCCAGCAGCCCCCGGGGCAGGCCGAACACTGAAGCTTTCTTT.

This clonotype has a handful of counts. V gene TRBV29-1 combines with J gene TRBJ2-3; D gene unclear. The CDR3 loop spans 18 amino acids. V lost 6 bases and J lost 2, with 27 bases in between. Per germline, CDR1 SQVTM and CDR2 ANQGSEA. CDR3 residues: CSVYPYHLQSKNTDTQYF. The CDR3 bases are TGCAGCGTCTACCCATACCACCTACAGAGTAAAAACACAGATACGCAGTATTTT.

The rearrangement links TRBV2 to TRBJ2-3, with unresolved D. Per the germline V gene, CDR1 is SNHLY and CDR2 is FYNNEI. V lost 4 bases and J 5 bases, leaving 10 bases between the germline ends. This CDR3 contains 13 residues. For the CDR3, the DNA is TGTGCCAGCAGTGTGGCAATGGAAGATACGCAGTATTTT. Translating gives CASSVAMEDTQYF.

This clonotype has a count of ten or more. This sequence joins TRBV7-9 and TRBJ1-2; D is unresolved. The CDR3 is 12 residues long. The V end lost 5 bases, the J end lost 2 bases, and 6 bases lay between the germline ends. Germline V gives CDR1 SEHNR, CDR2 FQNEAQ (reference sequence). The DNA of the CDR3 is TGTGCCAGCAGCCTCGAAAACTATGGCTACACCTTC. Translated: CASSLENYGYTF.

At least ten counts were recorded for this clonotype. The gene calls are TRBV3-1 and TRBJ2-1; D tentatively fits TRBD1 or TRBD2 (5 bases each). The CDR3 runs 11 residues. Between the trimmed V and J ends, which lost 1 base and 12 bases, there was a span of 7 bases. Germline V CDR1 and CDR2: LGHDT, YNNKEL (reference sequence). CDR3 loop: CASSQVGGQFF. DNA for the CDR3: TGTGCCAGCAGCCAAGTTGGGGGGCAGTTCTTC.

The V gene is TRBV2, the J gene TRBJ2-7; a possible D gene is TRBD2 (5 bases). The CDR3 runs to 12 residues. Trimming took off 3 bases at V and 6 bases at J, with 9 bases between the two ends. Germline V CDR1 and CDR2: SNHLY, FYNNEI. The CDR3 protein is CASSERRLEQYF. CDR3 in DNA: TGTGCCAGCAGTGAGAGGAGGCTCGAGCAGTACTTC. The full variable domain, rest sourced from reference TRBV2 and TRBJ2-7, is EPEVTQTPSHQVTQMGQEVILRCVPISNHLYFYWYRQILGQKVEFLVSFYNNEISEKSEIFDDQFSVERPDGSNFTLKIRSTKLEDSAMYFCASSERRLEQYFGPGTRLTVT.